Below, 26 T cell receptor beta chains from the same sample are listed, as sequenced in a study of blood T cell repertoires in COVID-19. Method: immunoSEQ multiplex PCR; TCRdb's copy keeps in-frame clones and lacks some. The sample includes 80,000 or so clones, about 86% of them seen just once. The sample comprised peripheral blood. The receptor source for this set is an older man with acute or convalescent COVID-19.

The rearrangement links TRBV5-1 to TRBJ2-7, with D possibly matching TRBD1 (5 bases). Trimming shortened V by 2 bases and J by 6 bases, and 9 bases separated the two germline ends. Germline V gives CDR1 SGHRS, CDR2 YFSETQ. This CDR3 region has 12 residues. The CDR3 DNA follows: TGCGCCAGCAGCTTTCACAGGACCGAGCAGTACTTC. This translates into CASSFHRTEQYF. The full variable domain, in which reference TRBV5-1 and TRBJ2-7 provide the parts outside the CDR3, is KAGVTQTPRYLIKTRGQQVTLSCSPISGHRSVSWYQQTPGQGLQFLFEYFSETQRNKGNFPGRFSGRQFSNSRSEMNVSTLELGDSALYLCASSFHRTEQYFGPGTRLTVT.

This rearrangement joins TRBV18 to TRBJ1-1, with TRBD1 identical over 10 bases. Germline values: CDR1 KGHSH, CDR2 LQKENI. V trimming: 5 bases; J trimming: 4 bases; junction bases outside the gene matches: 4. The CDR3 covers 14 residues. The CDR3 spells CASSSGTGATEAFF. Written as DNA, the CDR3 is TGTGCCAGCTCATCCGGGACAGGGGCCACTGAAGCTTTCTTT.

The chain links TRBV24-1 to TRBJ2-5; TRBD1 agrees at 9 bases. CDR3 size: 16 residues. Germline V CDR1 and CDR2: KGHDR, SFDVKD. J lost 3 bases, V lost 0 bases, and 4 bases had no gene match. The CDR3 DNA sequence: TGTGCCACCAGTGATTTGCAGACAGGGGGTGAAGAGACCCAGTACTTC. Its translation is CATSDLQTGGEETQYF.

The rearrangement uses TRBV5-1 and TRBJ1-1, with 7 nucleotides matching TRBD1. Germline V lookup: CDR1 SGHRS, CDR2 YFSETQ. Unmatched junction bases numbered 18, after V lost 4 bases and J lost 0 bases. The CDR3 sequence is 19 residues long. In DNA form, the CDR3 reads TGCGCCAGCAGCGACGTCAGTCGTAGACAGGGAACCATGAACACTGAAGCTTTCTTT. This translates into CASSDVSRRQGTMNTEAFF.

The chain employs TRBV14 and TRBJ2-1; 12 nucleotides align to TRBD2. CDR1 SGHDN and CDR2 FVKESK come from the germline V gene. V lost 3 bases to trimming and J lost 7 bases; unmatched junction nucleotides: 7. The CDR3 contains 16 residues. The CDR3 DNA reads as TGTGCCAGCAGCCACGGGCTAGCGGGAGGGCAAAATGAGCAGTTCTTC. It specifies CASSHGLAGGQNEQFF.

This clone was found once. The chain employs TRBV6-1 and TRBJ1-3, with TRBD1 matching 9 bases. J was trimmed by 0 bases and V by 4 bases; bases with no gene match: 7. The CDR3 extends over 17 amino acids. CDR1 MNHNS and CDR2 SASEGT come from the germline V gene. The CDR3 protein is CASSGGQGKSSGNTIYF. CDR3 sequence (DNA): TGTGCCAGCAGTGGGGGACAGGGAAAGAGCTCTGGAAACACCATATATTTT.

This clone has a single count. The J gene is TRBJ2-1, the V gene TRBV19; 10 nucleotides line up with TRBD2. Germline lookup yields CDR1 LNHDA and CDR2 SQIVND (reference sequence). This CDR3 has 15 residues. The junction had 4 bases not matched to a gene; V was cut back by 4 bases and J by 4 bases. This CDR3 reads CASSTGTSAYNEQFF. The CDR3, as DNA: TGTGCCAGTAGTACCGGGACTAGCGCTTACAATGAGCAGTTCTTC.

The chain uses TRBV28 and TRBJ2-7, with 9 bases aligning to TRBD2. CDR3 length: 16 amino acids. V lost 6 bases, J lost 3 bases, and 12 bases stayed unmatched. Germline V gene lookup returns CDR1 MDHEN and CDR2 SYDVKM. This CDR3 reads CASRTQTSGPDYEQYF. In DNA, the CDR3 is TGTGCCAGCAGAACTCAGACTAGCGGCCCTGACTACGAGCAGTACTTC.

The chain links TRBV15 to TRBJ2-3; TRBD2 matches at 9 bases. Germline CDR1 LNHNV, CDR2 YYDKDF (reference sequence). This CDR3 contains 13 residues. V dropped 6 bases and J dropped 6; count of bases not matched to a gene: 4. The CDR3 sequence: CATSSGSLDTQYF. The CDR3, as DNA: TGTGCCACCAGTAGCGGGAGTCTGGATACGCAGTATTTT.

The V and J genes are TRBV7-2 and TRBJ2-3; 8 positions agree with TRBD1. The CDR3 is made up of 15 amino acids. V shed 6 bases and J 5 bases; nucleotides not matched to a gene: 10. From germline, CDR1 is SGHTA and CDR2 FQGNSA. The CDR3: CASRTYGQGEDTQYF. The CDR3 bases are TGTGCCAGCAGGACGTACGGACAGGGCGAAGATACGCAGTATTTT.

With respect to this clone: The same CDR3 can be traced to other DNA sequences in this sample. The V and J genes are TRBV18 and TRBJ2-3, with D unresolved. Between the trimmed V and J ends, which lost 0 bases and 3 bases, there was a span of 4 bases. Per germline, CDR1 KGHSH and CDR2 LQKENI. CDR3 length equals 13 residues. CDR3 sequence (DNA): TGTGCCAGCTCACCACCCGGGACAGATACGCAGTATTTT. It yields the protein CASSPPGTDTQYF.

The V gene is TRBV6-5, the J gene TRBJ2-3, with D tentatively TRBD2 (5 bases). Germline CDR1 is MNHEY and CDR2 is SVGAGI. The CDR3 contains 12 residues. V was cut by 0 bases and J by 9 bases, with 7 bases left in between. CDR3 nucleotides: TGTGCCAGCAGTTACTCGACGGGAACGCAGTATTTT. Translation: CASSYSTGTQYF.

The rearrangement joins TRBV18 to TRBJ2-7; 9 bases fit TRBD1. The CDR3 consists of 16 residues. Trimming cost V 3 bases and J 2 bases; bases outside gene matches: 8. Per germline, CDR1 KGHSH and CDR2 LQKENI. The CDR3 here is CASSPQADRGTYEQYF. In nucleotides, the CDR3 is TGTGCCAGCTCACCGCAGGCGGACAGGGGCACCTACGAGCAGTACTTC.

The V gene is TRBV5-1, the J gene TRBJ1-1; TRBD1 aligns across 12 bases. Losses at the gene ends were 1 base for V and 8 bases for J; bases not matched to a gene: 3. Germline CDR1 SGHRS, CDR2 YFSETQ. This CDR3 is 14 amino acids long. The CDR3 DNA is TGCGCCAGCAGCTTGTCGGGGACAGGGGGCGAAGCTTTCTTT. Protein sequence: CASSLSGTGGEAFF.

The V gene is TRBV9, the J gene TRBJ1-3; D is possibly TRBD1 (5 bases). CDR1 is SGDLS, CDR2 YYNGEE, per germline. The CDR3 runs 16 residues. Trimming took 4 bases from V and 3 from J, leaving 17 bases between them. The CDR3: CASSPRTGVVGNTIYF. As DNA, the CDR3 is TGTGCCAGCAGCCCCAGGACGGGGGTTGTTGGAAACACCATATATTTT.

The chain recombines TRBV19 with TRBJ1-6; 8 nucleotides line up with TRBD1. Germline V lookup: CDR1 LNHDA, CDR2 SQIVND (reference sequence). The CDR3 runs 13 residues. The V gene end was trimmed by 5 bases and the J gene end by 10 bases; junction bases not matched to a gene: 4. CDR3 loop: CASSDNRGSPLHF. The CDR3 nucleotides read TGTGCCAGTAGTGATAACAGGGGGTCACCCCTCCACTTT.

V is TRBV5-1 and J is TRBJ1-1; 9 bases agree with TRBD1. V trimming: 7 bases; J trimming: 5 bases; junction bases outside the gene matches: 6. The CDR3 runs to 13 residues. Germline loops: CDR1 SGHRS, CDR2 YFSETQ. The CDR3 DNA is TGCGCCAGCCGAAGGACAGGGGCGACTGAAGCTTTCTTT. Amino acid sequence: CASRRTGATEAFF.

The chain is built from TRBV29-1 and TRBJ2-3; TRBD1 matches 7 bases. There are 14 residues in the CDR3. Trimming removed 6 bases from V and 2 bases from J; junction bases left unmatched: 8. Germline loops: CDR1 SQVTM, CDR2 ANQGSEA. CDR3 protein: CSVDRDSDTDTQYF. The CDR3 coding sequence is TGCAGCGTCGACCGGGACAGCGACACAGATACGCAGTATTTT.

This clone was seen more than once but under ten times. The V and J genes are TRBV28 and TRBJ1-2; 7 bases match TRBD1. The junction had 9 bases not matched to a gene; V was cut back by 4 bases and J by 4 bases. CDR1 MDHEN and CDR2 SYDVKM come from the germline V gene. CDR3 length equals 15 residues. CDR3: CASSSRQGKGYGYTF. The CDR3 DNA is TGTGCCAGCAGTTCTCGACAGGGAAAAGGCTATGGCTACACCTTC.

The V gene is TRBV28, the J gene TRBJ1-2, with D hard to call. This CDR3 is built from 14 residues. Trimming pared 10 bases from V and 4 bases from J, leaving 19 bases between. Germline CDR1 is MDHEN and CDR2 is SYDVKM. CDR3 sequence (DNA): TGTGCCACCAGCGACGGAGGCGAATTCTATGGCTACACCTTC. It codes for CATSDGGEFYGYTF.

A few counts support this clone. The J gene is TRBJ2-3, the V gene TRBV29-1, with D tentatively TRBD1 (6 bases). From germline, CDR1 is SQVTM and CDR2 ANQGSEA. V was cut by 7 bases and J by 2 bases, with 16 bases left in between. CDR3 length: 14 residues. CDR3 coding DNA: TGCAGCGCATCGGACAGCCTCCTCACAGATACGCAGTATTTT. Its translation: CSASDSLLTDTQYF.

Turning to this clone: In the same sample, other DNA sequences code for this CDR3. In DNA form, the CDR3 reads TGTGCCAGCAGCCTGGGACAGCCAAACACTGAAGCTTTCTTT. Its protein product is CASSLGQPNTEAFF. The genes are TRBV3-1 (or the pseudogene TRBV3-2) and TRBJ1-1; 7 nucleotides match TRBD1. Germline V gene data show CDR1 as LGHDT and CDR2 as YNNKEL (reference sequence). V dropped 4 bases and J dropped 2; count of bases not matched to a gene: 4. There are 14 residues in the CDR3.

The chain employs TRBV18 and TRBJ1-4; 7 positions agree with TRBD1. Unmatched junction bases numbered 4, after V lost 0 bases and J lost 6 bases. Looked up from germline, CDR1 is KGHSH and CDR2 is LQKENI. The CDR3 is made up of 15 amino acids. CDR3: CASSPPTGRYEKLFF. The CDR3 DNA is TGTGCCAGCTCACCACCGACAGGGCGGTATGAAAAACTGTTTTTT.

The CDR3 bases are TGTGCCAGTAGTATGAATGGAGCTAACACTGAAGCTTTCTTT. Translation gives CASSMNGANTEAFF. V and J are TRBV19 and TRBJ1-1; D is undetermined. V lost 3 bases, J lost 2 bases, and 10 bases lay in between. Germline CDR1 LNHDA, CDR2 SQIVND (reference sequence). The CDR3 contains 14 residues.

This chain uses TRBV15 with TRBJ2-7; D might be TRBD1 (5 bases). CDR1 and CDR2 (germline): LNHNV, YYDKDF (reference sequence). The CDR3 runs 17 residues. Trimming removed 0 bases at V and 0 bases at J, with 15 bases between. Written as DNA, the CDR3 is TGTGCCACCAGCAGAGATAATAGAGCAGGGATCTCCTACGAGCAGTACTTC. Its protein is CATSRDNRAGISYEQYF.

The CDR3 region is CASSLDRGNYGYTF. The CDR3 DNA reads TGTGCCAGCAGTTTAGACCGCGGAAACTATGGCTACACCTTC. The rearrangement joins TRBV28 to TRBJ1-2; no clear D gene. V lost 2 bases and J 2 bases, leaving 9 bases between the germline ends. Germline V gene lookup returns CDR1 MDHEN and CDR2 SYDVKM. The CDR3 is 14 amino acids.